A selection of T cell receptor beta chains follows, all from one sample in a study of blood T cell repertoires in COVID-19. The repertoire was sequenced with immunoSEQ multiplex PCR; TCRdb's copy has only in-frame clones and lacks some. The table has a few hundred thousand clones, approximately 84% seen once. Source material: PBMCs or T cells enriched from blood (not recorded which). The receptors come from a woman aged 30 to 39 who had recovered from COVID-19. The CDR3 runs from the conserved cysteine through the conserved F or W.

cdr3_aa	v_call	j_call
CASRKTSGIANEQFF	TRBV2	TRBJ2-1
CASSLGALGYEQYF	TRBV7-2	TRBJ2-7
CASSMSGTSSLEAFF	TRBV19	TRBJ1-1
CASSLSRARETQYF	TRBV27	TRBJ2-5
CASSPHSGRAEDYEQFF	TRBV5-6	TRBJ2-1
CATSVSGGADTQYF	TRBV15	TRBJ2-3
CASSPREAAPQHF	TRBV6-2/TRBV6-3	TRBJ1-5
CASSQSGGTRLTGELFF	TRBV23-1	TRBJ2-2
CASSMRGTNTGELFF	TRBV19	TRBJ2-2
CASSPGTGGPDTQYF	TRBV7-6	TRBJ2-3
CASSSWGEGQPQHF	TRBV7-8	TRBJ1-5
CASSYSSGGYGYTF	TRBV6-5	TRBJ1-2
CASSLRDIYQETQYF	TRBV11-2	TRBJ2-5
CASSLEGGQLRFNSYEQYF	TRBV7-2	TRBJ2-7
CASSSGREFEQYF	TRBV7-2	TRBJ2-7
CASSVSAGNQPQHF	TRBV6-4	TRBJ1-5
CASSPGQVKAGNTIYF	TRBV18	TRBJ1-3
CASSLEALAGTNTGELFF	TRBV13	TRBJ2-2
CATSEGTGASYEQYF	TRBV24-1	TRBJ2-7
CASSHLAGGREQFF	TRBV28	TRBJ2-1
CASSLGGSGGYTF	TRBV5-1	TRBJ1-2
CASSLLSKGVGNQPQHF	TRBV27	TRBJ1-5
CASPREISSYEQYF	TRBV21-1	TRBJ2-7
CASSLALAGGETQYF	TRBV11-2	TRBJ2-5
CASSRLAGGSYEQYF	TRBV19	TRBJ2-7
CASSLEARGDTEKLFF	TRBV5-1	TRBJ1-4
CASSLALAPDSTDTQYF	TRBV5-1	TRBJ2-3
CASRTWGEYGYTF	TRBV6-5	TRBJ1-2